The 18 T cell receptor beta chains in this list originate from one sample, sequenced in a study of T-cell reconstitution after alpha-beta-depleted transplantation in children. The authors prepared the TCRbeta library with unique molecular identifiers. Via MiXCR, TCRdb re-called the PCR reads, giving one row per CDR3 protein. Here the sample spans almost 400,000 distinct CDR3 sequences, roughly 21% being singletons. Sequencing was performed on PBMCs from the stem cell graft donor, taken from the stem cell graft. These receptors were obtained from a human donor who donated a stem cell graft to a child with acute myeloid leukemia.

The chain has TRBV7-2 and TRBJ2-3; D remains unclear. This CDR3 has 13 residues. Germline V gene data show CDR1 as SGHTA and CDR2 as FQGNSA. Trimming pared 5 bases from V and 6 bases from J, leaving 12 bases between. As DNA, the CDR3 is TGTGCCAGCAGCCGTAGGGTAGGGGATACGCAGTATTTT. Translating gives CASSRRVGDTQYF.

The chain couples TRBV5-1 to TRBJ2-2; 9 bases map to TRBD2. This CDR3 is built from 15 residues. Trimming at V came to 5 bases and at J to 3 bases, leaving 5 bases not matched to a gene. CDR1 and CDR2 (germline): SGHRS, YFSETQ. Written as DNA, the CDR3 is TGCGCCAGCAGACGTAGCGGGAGCGACACCGGGGAGCTGTTTTTT. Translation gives CASRRSGSDTGELFF. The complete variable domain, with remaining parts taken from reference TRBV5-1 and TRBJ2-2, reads KAGVTQTPRYLIKTRGQQVTLSCSPISGHRSVSWYQQTPGQGLQFLFEYFSETQRNKGNFPGRFSGRQFSNSRSEMNVSTLELGDSALYLCASRRSGSDTGELFFGEGSRLTVL.

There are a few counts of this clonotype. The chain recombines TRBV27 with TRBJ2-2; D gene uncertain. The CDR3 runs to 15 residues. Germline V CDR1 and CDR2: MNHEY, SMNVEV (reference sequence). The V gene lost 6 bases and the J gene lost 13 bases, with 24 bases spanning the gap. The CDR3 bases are TGTGCCAGCAGCGCAAGCACAGCGACACCGGGTGTGCTGTTTTTT. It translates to CASSASTATPGVLFF.

CDR3 protein: CASGSSGSAKNIQYF. The DNA of the CDR3 is TGTGCCAGCGGGTCCAGTGGCTCAGCCAAAAACATTCAGTACTTC. V gene TRBV12-3 or TRBV12-4 combines with J gene TRBJ2-4; no clear D. The CDR3 is 15 residues long. V was shortened by 8 bases and J by 0 bases, with 14 bases between the two germline ends.

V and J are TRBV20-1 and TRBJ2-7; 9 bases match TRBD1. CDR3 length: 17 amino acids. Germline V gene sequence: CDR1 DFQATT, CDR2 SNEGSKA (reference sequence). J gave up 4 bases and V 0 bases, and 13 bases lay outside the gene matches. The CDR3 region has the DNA TGCAGTGCTAGAGATATGGTGGGGACAGGGTCATTTTACGAGCAGTACTTC. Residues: CSARDMVGTGSFYEQYF.

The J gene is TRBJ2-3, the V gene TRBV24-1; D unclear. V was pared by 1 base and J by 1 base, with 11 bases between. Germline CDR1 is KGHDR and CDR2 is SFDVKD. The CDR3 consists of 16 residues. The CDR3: CATSDLGASGTDTQYF. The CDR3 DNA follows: TGTGCCACCAGTGATTTAGGAGCTAGTGGCACAGATACGCAGTATTTT.

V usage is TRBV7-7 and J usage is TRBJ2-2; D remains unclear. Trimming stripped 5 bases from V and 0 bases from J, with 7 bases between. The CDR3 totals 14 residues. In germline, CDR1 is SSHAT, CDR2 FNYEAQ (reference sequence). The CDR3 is CASSPRTNTGELFF. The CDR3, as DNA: TGTGCCAGCAGCCCGAGGACGAACACCGGGGAGCTGTTTTTT.

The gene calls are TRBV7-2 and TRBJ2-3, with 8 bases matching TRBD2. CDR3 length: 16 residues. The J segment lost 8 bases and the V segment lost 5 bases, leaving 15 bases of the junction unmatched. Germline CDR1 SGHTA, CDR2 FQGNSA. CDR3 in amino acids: CASSGPGLVQMGTQYF. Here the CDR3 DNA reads TGTGCCAGCAGCGGACCGGGACTAGTTCAAATGGGTACGCAGTATTTT.

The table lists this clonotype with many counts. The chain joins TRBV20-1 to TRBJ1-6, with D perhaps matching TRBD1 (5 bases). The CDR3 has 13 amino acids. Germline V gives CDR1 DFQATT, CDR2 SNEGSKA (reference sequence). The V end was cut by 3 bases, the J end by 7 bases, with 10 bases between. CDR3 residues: CSARGVQNSPLHF. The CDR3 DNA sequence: TGCAGTGCTAGGGGGGTCCAAAATTCACCCCTCCACTTT.

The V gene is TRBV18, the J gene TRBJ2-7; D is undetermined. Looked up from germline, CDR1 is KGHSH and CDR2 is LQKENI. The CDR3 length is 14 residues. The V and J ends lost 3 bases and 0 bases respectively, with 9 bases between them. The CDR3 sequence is CASSPTVGSYEQYF. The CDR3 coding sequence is TGTGCCAGCTCACCTACAGTCGGCTCCTACGAGCAGTACTTC.

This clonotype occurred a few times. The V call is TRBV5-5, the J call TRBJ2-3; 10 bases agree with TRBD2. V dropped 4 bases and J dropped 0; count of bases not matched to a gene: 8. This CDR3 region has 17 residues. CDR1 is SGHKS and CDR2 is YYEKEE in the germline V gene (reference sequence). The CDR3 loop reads CASSKRTSGASTDTQYF. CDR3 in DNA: TGTGCCAGCAGCAAAAGGACTAGCGGAGCTAGCACAGATACGCAGTATTTT. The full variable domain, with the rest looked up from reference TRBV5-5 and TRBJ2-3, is DAGVTQSPTHLIKTRGQQVTLRCSPISGHKSVSWYQQVLGQGPQFIFQYYEKEERGRGNFPDRFSARQFPNYSSELNVNALLLGDSALYLCASSKRTSGASTDTQYFGPGTRLTVL.

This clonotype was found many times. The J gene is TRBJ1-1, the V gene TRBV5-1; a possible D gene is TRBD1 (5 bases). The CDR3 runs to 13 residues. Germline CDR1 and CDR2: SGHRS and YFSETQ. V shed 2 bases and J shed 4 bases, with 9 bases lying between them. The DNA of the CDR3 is TGCGCCAGCAGCTTAGGGGCGGGCACTGAAGCTTTCTTT. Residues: CASSLGAGTEAFF.

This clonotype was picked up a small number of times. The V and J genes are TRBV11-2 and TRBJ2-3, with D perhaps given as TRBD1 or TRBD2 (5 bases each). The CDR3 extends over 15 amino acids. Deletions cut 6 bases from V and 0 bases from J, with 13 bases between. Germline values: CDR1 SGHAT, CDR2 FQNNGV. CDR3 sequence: CASSHRGASTDTQYF. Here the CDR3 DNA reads TGTGCCAGCAGTCATAGAGGGGCTAGCACAGATACGCAGTATTTT.

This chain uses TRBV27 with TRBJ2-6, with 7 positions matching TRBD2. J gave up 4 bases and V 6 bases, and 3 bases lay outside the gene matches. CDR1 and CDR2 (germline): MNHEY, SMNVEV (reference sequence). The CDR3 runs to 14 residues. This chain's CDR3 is CASRGLGGANVLTF. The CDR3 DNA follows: TGTGCCAGCAGAGGACTAGGGGGGGCCAACGTCCTGACTTTC.

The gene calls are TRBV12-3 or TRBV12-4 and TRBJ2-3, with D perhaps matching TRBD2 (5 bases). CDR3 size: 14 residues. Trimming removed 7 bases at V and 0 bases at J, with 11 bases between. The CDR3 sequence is CASTPPGSTDTQYF. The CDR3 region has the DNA TGTGCCAGCACTCCTCCGGGGAGCACAGATACGCAGTATTTT.

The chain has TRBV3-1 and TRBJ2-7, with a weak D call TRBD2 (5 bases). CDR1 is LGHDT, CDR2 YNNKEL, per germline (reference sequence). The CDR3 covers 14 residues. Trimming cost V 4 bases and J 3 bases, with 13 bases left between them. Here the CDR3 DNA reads TGTGCCAGCAGCCCAGCGGACTGGGGCTACGAGCAGTACTTC. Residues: CASSPADWGYEQYF.

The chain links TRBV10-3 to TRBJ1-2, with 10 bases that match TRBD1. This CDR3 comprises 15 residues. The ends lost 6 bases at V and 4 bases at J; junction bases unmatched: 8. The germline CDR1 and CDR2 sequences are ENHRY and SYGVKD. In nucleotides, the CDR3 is TGTGCCATCAGCGTACTGACAGGGGGCCTCTATGGCTACACCTTC. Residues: CAISVLTGGLYGYTF.

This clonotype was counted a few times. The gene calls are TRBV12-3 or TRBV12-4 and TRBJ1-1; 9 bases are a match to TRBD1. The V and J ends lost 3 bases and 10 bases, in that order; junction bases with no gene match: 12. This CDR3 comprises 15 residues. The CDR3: CASSLGGQGLRGAFF. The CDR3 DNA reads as TGTGCCAGCAGTTTGGGGGGACAGGGTCTAAGAGGAGCTTTCTTT.